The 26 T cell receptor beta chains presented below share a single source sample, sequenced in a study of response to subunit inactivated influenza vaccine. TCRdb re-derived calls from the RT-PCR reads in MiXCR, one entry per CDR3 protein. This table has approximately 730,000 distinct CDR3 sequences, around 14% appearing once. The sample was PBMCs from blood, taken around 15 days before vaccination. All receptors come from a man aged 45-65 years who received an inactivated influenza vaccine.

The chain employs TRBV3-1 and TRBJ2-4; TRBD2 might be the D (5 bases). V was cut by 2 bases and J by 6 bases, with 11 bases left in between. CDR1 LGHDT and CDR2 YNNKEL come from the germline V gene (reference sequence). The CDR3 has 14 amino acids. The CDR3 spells CASSQSTMGNIQYF. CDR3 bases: TGTGCCAGCAGCCAATCGACTATGGGAAACATTCAGTACTTC. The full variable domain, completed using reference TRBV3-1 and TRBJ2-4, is DTAVSQTPKYLVTQMGNDKSIKCEQNLGHDTMYWYKQDSKKFLKIMFSYNNKELIINETVPNRFSPKSPDKAHLNLHINSLELGDSAVYFCASSQSTMGNIQYFGAGTRLSVL.

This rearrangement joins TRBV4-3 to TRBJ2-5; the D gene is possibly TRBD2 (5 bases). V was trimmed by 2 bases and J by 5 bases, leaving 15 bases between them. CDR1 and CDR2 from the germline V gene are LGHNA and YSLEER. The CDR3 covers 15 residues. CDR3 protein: CASSQRPSSGETQYF. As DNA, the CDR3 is TGCGCCAGCAGCCAAAGGCCTTCCTCGGGGGAGACCCAGTACTTC.

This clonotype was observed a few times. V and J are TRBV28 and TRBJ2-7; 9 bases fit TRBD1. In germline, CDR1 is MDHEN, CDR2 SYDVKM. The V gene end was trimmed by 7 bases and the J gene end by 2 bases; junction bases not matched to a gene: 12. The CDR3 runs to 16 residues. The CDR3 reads CASKRQGDVGAYEQYF. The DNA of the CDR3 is TGTGCCAGCAAGCGACAGGGGGACGTCGGCGCCTACGAGCAGTACTTC. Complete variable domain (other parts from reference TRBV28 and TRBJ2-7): DVKVTQSSRYLVKRTGEKVFLECVQDMDHENMFWYRQDPGLGLRLIYFSYDVKMKEKGDIPEGYSVSREKKERFSLILESASTNQTSMYLCASKRQGDVGAYEQYFGPGTRLTVT.

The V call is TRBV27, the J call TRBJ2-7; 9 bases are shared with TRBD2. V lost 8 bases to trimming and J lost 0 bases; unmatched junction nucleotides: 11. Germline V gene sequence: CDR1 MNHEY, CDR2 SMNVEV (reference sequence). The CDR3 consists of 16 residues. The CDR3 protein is CASATRLAAVSYEQYF. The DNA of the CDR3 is TGTGCCAGCGCCACCCGACTAGCGGCCGTCTCCTACGAGCAGTACTTC.

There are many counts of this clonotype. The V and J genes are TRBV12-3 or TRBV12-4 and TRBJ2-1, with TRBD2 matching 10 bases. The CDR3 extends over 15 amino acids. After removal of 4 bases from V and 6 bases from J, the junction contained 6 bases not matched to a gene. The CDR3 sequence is CASSWASGGLNEQFF. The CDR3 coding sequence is TGTGCCAGCAGTTGGGCTAGCGGGGGACTCAATGAGCAGTTCTTC.

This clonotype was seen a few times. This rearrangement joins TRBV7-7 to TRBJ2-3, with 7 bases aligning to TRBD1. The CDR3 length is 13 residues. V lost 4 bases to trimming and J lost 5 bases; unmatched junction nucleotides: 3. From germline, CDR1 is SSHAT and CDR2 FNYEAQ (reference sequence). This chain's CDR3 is CASSWDSLDTQYF. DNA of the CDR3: TGTGCCAGCAGCTGGGACAGTTTAGATACGCAGTATTTT.

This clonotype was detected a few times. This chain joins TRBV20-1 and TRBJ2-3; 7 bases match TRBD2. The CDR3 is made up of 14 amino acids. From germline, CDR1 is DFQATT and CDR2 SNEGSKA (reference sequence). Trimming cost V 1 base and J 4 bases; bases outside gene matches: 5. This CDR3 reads CSARVGREADTQYF. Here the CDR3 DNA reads TGCAGTGCTAGAGTAGGTCGGGAGGCAGATACGCAGTATTTT.

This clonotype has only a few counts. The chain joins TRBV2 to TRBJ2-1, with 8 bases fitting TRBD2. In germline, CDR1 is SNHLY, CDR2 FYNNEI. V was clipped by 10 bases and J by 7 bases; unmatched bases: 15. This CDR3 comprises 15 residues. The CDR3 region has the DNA TGTGCCATCAGGCGGGAGCGGGAGAGTAAAAATGAGCAGTTCTTC. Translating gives CAIRRERESKNEQFF.

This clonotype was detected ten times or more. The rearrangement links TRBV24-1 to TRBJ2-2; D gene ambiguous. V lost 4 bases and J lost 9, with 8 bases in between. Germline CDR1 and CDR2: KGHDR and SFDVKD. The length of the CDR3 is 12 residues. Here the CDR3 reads CATSDRTWELFF. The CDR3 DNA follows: TGTGCCACCAGTGACCGAACTTGGGAGCTGTTTTTT.

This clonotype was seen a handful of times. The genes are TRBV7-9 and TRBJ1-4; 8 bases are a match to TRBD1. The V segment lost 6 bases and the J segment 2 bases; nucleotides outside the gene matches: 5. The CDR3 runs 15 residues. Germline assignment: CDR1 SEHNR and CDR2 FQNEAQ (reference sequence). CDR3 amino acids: CASSQDRVTNEKLFF. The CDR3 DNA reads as TGTGCCAGCAGTCAGGACAGGGTCACTAATGAAAAACTGTTTTTT.

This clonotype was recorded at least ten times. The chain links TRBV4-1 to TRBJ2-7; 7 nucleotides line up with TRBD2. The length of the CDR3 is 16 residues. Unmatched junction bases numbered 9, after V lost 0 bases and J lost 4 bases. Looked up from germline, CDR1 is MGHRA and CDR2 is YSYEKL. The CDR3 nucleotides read TGCGCCAGCAGCCAAGACCTCCTAGCCGGGGGGTACGAGCAGTACTTC. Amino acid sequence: CASSQDLLAGGYEQYF.

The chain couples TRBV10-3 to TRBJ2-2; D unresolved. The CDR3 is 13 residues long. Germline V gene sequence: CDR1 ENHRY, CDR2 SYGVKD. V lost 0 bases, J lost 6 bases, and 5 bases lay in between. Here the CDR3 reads CAISESQAGELFF. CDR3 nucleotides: TGTGCCATCAGTGAGTCGCAGGCCGGGGAGCTGTTTTTT.

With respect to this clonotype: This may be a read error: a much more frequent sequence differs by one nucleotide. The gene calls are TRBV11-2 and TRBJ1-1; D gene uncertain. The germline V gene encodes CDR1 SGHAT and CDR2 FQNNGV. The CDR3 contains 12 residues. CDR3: CASSPGVTEASF. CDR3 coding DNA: TGTGCCAGCAGCCCCGGGGTCACTGAAGCTTCCTTT.

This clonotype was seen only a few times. CDR3 DNA: TGTGCCAGCAGTCAAAGGGCGGGACGCGAAGAGACCCAGTACTTC. This sequence encodes CASSQRAGREETQYF. J is TRBJ2-5 and V is TRBV11-1, with a tentative D call TRBD2 (6 bases). CDR3 length: 15 residues. CDR1 and CDR2 (germline): SGHAT, FQDESV (reference sequence). The ends were cut back, 6 bases at V and 3 bases at J, with 17 bases in the middle.

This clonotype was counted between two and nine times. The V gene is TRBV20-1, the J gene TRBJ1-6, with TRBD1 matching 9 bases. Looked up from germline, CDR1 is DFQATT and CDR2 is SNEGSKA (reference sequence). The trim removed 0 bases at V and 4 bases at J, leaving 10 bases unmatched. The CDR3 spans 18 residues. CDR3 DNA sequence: TGCAGTGCTAGAGATCAGGGGACAGGGAGGGGATATAATTCACCCCTCCACTTT. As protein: CSARDQGTGRGYNSPLHF.

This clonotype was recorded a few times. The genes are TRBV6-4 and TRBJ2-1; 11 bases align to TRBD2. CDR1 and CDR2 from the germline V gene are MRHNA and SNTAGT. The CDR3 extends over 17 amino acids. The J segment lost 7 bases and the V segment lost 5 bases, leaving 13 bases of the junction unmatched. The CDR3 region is CASSRLAGTIVGNEQFF. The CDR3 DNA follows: TGTGCCAGCAGTAGACTAGCGGGAACGATAGTGGGTAATGAGCAGTTCTTC.

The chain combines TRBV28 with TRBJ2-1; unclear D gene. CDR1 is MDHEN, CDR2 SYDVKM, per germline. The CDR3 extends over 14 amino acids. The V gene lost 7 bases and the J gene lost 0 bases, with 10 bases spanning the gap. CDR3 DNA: TGTGCCAGCATGGGGTCCAGCTCCTACAATGAGCAGTTCTTC. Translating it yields CASMGSSSYNEQFF.

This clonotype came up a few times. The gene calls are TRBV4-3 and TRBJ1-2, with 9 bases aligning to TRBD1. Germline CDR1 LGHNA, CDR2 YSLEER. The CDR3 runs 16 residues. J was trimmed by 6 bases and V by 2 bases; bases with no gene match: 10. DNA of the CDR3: TGCGCCAGCAGCCAATCCTCGACAGGGGGGTTAGATGGCTACACCTTC. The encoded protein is CASSQSSTGGLDGYTF.

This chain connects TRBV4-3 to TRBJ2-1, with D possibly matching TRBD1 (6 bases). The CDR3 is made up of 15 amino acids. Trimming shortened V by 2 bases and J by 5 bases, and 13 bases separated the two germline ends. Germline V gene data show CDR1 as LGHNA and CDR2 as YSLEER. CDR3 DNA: TGCGCCAGCAGCCAAAATAACTGGGACAACAATGAGCAGTTCTTC. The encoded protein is CASSQNNWDNNEQFF.

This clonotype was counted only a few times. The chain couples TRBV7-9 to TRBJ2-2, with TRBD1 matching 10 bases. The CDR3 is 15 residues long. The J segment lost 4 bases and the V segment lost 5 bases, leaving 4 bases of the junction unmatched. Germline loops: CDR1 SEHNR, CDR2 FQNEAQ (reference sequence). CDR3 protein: CASSLTGGSTGELFF. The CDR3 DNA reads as TGTGCCAGCAGCCTGACAGGGGGCTCCACCGGGGAGCTGTTTTTT.

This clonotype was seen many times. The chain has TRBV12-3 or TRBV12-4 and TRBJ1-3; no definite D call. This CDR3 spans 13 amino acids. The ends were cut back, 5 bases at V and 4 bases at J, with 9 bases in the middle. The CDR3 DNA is TGTGCCAGCAGTGGTGGACCCGGAAACACCATATATTTT. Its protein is CASSGGPGNTIYF.

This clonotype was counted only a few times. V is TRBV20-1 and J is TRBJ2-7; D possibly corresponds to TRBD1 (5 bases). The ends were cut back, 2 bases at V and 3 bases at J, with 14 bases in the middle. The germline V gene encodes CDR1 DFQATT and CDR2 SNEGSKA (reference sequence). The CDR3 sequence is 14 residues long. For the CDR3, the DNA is TGCAGTGCTAGACTCGCCGGACAATTCTACGAGCAGTACTTC. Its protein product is CSARLAGQFYEQYF.

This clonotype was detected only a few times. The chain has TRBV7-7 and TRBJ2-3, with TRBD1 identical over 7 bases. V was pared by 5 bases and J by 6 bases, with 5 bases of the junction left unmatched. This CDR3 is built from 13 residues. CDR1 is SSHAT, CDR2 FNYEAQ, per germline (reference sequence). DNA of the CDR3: TGTGCCAGCAGCCCGTGGGACAGCGATACGCAGTATTTT. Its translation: CASSPWDSDTQYF.

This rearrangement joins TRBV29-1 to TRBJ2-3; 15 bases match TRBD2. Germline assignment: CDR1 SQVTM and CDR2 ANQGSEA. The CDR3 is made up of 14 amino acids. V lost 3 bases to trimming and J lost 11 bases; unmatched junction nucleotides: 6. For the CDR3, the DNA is TGCAGCGTTGACACCCCGGGACTAGCGGGAGGGCAGTATTTT. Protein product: CSVDTPGLAGGQYF.

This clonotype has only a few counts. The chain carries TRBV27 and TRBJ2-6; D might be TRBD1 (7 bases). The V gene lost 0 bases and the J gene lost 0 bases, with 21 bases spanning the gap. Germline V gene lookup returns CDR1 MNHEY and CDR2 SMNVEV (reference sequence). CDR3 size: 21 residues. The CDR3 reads CASSLSREYRQGSSGANVLTF. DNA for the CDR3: TGTGCCAGCAGTTTATCCCGGGAGTATAGACAGGGAAGCTCTGGGGCCAACGTCCTGACTTTC.

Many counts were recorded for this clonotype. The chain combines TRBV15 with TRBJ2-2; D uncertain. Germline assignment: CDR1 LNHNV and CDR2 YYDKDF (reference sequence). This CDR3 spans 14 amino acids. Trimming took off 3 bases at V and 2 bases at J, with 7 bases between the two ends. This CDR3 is CATSRDLNTGELFF. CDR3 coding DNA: TGTGCCACCAGCAGGGACCTTAACACCGGGGAGCTGTTTTTT.